This TCR beta chain emerged from a study of cytomegalovirus exposure and HLA in healthy donors. Worth noting for this clone: Its target is not known.

Vbeta (60) and Jbeta (13) primers were used in the PCR. Here immunoSEQ multiplex PCR was the method, and the copy in TCRdb shows in-frame clones only, minus some. The sample contains 150,000 to 200,000 clones, roughly 87% of which appear only once. Study observations and caveats: The authors assumed roughly uniform sequencing depth across donors for presence/absence analyses.

This receptor was identified in a man aged 45-65 years in good health and CMV-seropositive. Sequenced material: PBMCs.

The CDR3 sequence is CAWTGLNTEAFF. The CDR3 nucleotides read TGTGCCTGGACAGGGCTGAACACTGAAGCTTTCTTT. The J gene is TRBJ1-1, the V gene TRBV30; tentative D call: TRBD1 (5 bases). The ends were cut back, 4 bases at V and 0 bases at J, with 6 bases in the middle. Germline V gene lookup returns CDR1 GTSNPN and CDR2 SVGIG (reference sequence). There are 12 residues in the CDR3.